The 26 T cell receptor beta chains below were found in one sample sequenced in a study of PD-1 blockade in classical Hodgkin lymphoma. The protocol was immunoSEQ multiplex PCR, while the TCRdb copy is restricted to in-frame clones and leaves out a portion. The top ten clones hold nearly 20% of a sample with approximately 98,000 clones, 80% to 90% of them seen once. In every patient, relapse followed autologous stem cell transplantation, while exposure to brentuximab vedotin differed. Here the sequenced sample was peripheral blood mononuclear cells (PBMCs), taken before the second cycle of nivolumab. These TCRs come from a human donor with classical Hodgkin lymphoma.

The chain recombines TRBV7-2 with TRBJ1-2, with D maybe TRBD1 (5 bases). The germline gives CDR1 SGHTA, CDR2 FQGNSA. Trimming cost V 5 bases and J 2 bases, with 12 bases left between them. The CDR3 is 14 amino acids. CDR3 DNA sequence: TGTGCCAGCAGCCCCGCAGGGTTCAACTATGGCTACACCTTC. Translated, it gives CASSPAGFNYGYTF.

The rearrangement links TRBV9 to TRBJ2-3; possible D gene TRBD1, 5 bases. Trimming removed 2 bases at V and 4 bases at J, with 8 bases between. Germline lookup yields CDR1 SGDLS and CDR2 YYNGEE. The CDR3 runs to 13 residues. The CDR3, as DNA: TGTGCCAGCAGCGTTATACAGGCAGATACGCAGTATTTT. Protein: CASSVIQADTQYF.

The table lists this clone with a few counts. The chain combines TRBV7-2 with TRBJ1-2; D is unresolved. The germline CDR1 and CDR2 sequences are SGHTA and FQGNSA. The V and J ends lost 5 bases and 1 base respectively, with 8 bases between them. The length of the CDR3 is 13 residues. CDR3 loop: CASSAQLNYGYTF. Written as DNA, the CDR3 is TGTGCCAGCAGCGCCCAGCTTAACTATGGCTACACCTTC.

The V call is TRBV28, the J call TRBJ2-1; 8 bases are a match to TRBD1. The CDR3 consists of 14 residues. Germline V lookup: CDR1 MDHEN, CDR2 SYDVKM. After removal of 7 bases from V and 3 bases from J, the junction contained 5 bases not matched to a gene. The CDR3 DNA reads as TGTGCCAGCAAGGGCGGACAGGGCTACAATGAGCAGTTCTTC. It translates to CASKGGQGYNEQFF.

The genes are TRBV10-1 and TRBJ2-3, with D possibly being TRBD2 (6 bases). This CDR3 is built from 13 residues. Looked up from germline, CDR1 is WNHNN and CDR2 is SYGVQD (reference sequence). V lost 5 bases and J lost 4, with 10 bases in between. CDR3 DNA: TGCGCCAGCAGTATGTCGGGAGCAGATACGCAGTATTTT. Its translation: CASSMSGADTQYF.

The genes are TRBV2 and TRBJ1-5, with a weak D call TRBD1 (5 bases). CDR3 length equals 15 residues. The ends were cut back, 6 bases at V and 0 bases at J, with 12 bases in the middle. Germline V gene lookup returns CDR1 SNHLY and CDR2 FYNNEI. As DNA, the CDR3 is TGTGCCAGCAGGAGAGGGACGGCTAGCAATCAGCCCCAGCATTTT. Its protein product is CASRRGTASNQPQHF.

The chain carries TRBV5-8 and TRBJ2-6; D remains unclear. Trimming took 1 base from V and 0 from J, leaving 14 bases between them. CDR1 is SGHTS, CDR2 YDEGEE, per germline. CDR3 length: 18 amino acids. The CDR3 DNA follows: TGTGCCAGCAGCTTGCTGGCAGCAGTGGACTCTGGGGCCAACGTCCTGACTTTC. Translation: CASSLLAAVDSGANVLTF.

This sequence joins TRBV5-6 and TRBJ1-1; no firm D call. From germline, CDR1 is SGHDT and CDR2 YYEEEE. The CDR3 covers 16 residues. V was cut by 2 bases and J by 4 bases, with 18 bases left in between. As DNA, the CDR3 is TGTGCCAGCAGCTTTCTCCACAAAGGGTCACGCACTGAAGCTTTCTTT. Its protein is CASSFLHKGSRTEAFF.

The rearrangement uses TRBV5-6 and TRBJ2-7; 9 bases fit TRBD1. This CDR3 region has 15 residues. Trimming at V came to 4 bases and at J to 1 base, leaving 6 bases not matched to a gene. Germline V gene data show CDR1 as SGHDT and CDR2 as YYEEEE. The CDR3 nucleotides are TGTGCCAGCAGCCCGGCCGGGACAGGGTCCTACGAGCAGTACTTC. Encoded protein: CASSPAGTGSYEQYF.

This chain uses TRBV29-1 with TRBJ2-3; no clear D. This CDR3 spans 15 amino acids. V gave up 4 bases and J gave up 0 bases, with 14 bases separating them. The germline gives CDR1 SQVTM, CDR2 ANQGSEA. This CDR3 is CSVADRLLSTDTQYF. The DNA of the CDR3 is TGCAGCGTTGCCGACCGCCTGTTGAGCACAGATACGCAGTATTTT.

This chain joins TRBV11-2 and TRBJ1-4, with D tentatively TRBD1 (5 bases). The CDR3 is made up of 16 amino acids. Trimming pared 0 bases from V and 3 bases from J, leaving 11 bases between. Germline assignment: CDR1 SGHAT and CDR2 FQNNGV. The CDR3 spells CASSLDFGGANEKLFF. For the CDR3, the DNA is TGTGCCAGCAGCTTAGATTTTGGGGGAGCTAATGAAAAACTGTTTTTT.

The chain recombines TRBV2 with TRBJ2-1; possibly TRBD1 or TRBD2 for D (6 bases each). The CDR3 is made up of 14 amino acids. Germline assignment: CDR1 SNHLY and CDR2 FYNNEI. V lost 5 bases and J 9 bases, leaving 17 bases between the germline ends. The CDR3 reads CASSRKQGSGEQFF. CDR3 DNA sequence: TGTGCCAGCAGTCGCAAACAGGGTAGCGGTGAGCAGTTCTTC.

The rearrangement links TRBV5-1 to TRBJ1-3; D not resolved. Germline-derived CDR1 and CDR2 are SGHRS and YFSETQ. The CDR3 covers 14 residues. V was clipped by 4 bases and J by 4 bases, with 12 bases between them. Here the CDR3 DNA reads TGCGCCAGCAGCCCCGGCACGGACGGAAACACCATATATTTT. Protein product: CASSPGTDGNTIYF.

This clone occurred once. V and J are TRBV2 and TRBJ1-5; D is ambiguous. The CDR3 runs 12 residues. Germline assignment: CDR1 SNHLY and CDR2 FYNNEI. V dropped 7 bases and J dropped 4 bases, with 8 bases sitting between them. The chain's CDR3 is CASTGENQPQHF. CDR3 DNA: TGTGCCAGCACTGGGGAAAATCAGCCCCAGCATTTT.

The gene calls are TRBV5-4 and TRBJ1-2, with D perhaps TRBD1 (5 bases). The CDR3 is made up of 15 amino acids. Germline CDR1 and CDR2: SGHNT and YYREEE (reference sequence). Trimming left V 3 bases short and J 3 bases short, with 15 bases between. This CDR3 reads CASSWMLGTDYGYTF. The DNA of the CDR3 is TGTGCCAGCAGCTGGATGCTCGGGACGGACTATGGCTACACCTTC. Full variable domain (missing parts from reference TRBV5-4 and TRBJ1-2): ETGVTQSPTHLIKTRGQQVTLRCSSQSGHNTVSWYQQALGQGPQFIFQYYREEENGRGNFPPRFSGLQFPNYSSELNVNALELDDSALYLCASSWMLGTDYGYTFGSGTRLTVV.

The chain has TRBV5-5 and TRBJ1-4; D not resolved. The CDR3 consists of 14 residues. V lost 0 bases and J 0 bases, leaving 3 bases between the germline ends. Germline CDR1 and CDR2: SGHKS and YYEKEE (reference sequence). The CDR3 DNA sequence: TGTGCCAGCAGCTTGGCTGCAACTAATGAAAAACTGTTTTTT. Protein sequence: CASSLAATNEKLFF.

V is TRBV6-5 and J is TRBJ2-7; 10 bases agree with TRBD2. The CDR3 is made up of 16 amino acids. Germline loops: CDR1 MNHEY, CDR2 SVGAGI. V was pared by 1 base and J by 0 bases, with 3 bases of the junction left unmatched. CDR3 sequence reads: CASSYWLAGDSYEQYF. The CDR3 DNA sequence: TGTGCCAGCAGTTACTGGCTAGCGGGAGACTCCTACGAGCAGTACTTC.

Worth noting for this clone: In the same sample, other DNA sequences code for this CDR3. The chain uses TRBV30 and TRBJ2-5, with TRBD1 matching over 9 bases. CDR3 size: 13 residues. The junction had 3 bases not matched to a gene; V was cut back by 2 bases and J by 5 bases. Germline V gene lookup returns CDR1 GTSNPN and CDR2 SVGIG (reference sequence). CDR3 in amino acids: CAWSPGQGETQYF. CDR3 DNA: TGTGCCTGGAGTCCTGGACAGGGGGAGACCCAGTACTTC.

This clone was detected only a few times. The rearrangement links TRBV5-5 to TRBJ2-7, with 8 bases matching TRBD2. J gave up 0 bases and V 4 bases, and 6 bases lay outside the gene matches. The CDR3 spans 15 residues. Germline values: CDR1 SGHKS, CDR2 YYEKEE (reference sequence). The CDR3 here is CASSRITSGSYEQYF. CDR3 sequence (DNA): TGTGCCAGCAGCCGAATAACTAGCGGCTCCTACGAGCAGTACTTC.

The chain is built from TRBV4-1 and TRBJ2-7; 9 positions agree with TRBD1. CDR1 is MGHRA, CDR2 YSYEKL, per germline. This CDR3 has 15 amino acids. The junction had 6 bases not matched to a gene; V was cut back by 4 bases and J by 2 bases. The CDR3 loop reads CASSPHGQGTYEQYF. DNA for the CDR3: TGCGCCAGCAGCCCTCACGGACAGGGGACCTACGAGCAGTACTTC.

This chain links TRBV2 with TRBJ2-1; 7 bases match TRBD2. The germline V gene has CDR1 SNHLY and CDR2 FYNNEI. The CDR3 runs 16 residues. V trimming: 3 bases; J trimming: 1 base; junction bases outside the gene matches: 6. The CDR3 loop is CASSDIFSGSYNEQFF. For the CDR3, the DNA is TGTGCCAGCAGTGATATTTTTAGCGGGTCCTACAATGAGCAGTTCTTC.

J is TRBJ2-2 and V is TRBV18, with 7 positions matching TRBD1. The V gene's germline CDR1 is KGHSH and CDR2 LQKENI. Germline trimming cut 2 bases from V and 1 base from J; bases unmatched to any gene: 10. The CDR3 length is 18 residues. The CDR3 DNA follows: TGTGCCAGCTCACCAGAGGCCGGGACAGAGGTGAACACCGGGGAGCTGTTTTTT. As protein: CASSPEAGTEVNTGELFF.

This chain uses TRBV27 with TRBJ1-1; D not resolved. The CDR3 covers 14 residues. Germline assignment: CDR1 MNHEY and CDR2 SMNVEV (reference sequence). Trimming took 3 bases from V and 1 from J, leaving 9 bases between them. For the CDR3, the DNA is TGTGCCAGCAGTTTTATAGGGAGGAACACTGAAGCTTTCTTT. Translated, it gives CASSFIGRNTEAFF.

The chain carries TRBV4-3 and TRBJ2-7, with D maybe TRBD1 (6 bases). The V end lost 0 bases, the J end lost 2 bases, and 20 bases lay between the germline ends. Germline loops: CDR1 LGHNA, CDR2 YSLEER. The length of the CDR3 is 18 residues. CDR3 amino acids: CASSQDLHRDINPYEQYF. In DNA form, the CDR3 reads TGCGCCAGCAGCCAAGATCTTCACCGGGACATTAATCCCTACGAGCAGTACTTC.

The CDR3 nucleotides are TGTGCCAGCAATTCCCTTGGCCGGGGGCTACGCTGGGAGCAGTACTTC. Encoded protein: CASNSLGRGLRWEQYF. This chain joins TRBV28 and TRBJ2-7; D may match TRBD1 or TRBD2 (6 bases each). The CDR3 consists of 16 residues. CDR1 MDHEN and CDR2 SYDVKM come from the germline V gene. Trimming left V 7 bases short and J 7 bases short, with 26 bases between.

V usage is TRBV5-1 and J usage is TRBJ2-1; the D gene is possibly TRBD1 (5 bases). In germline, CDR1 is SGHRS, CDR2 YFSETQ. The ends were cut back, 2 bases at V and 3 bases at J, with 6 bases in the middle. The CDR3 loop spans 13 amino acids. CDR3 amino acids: CASSFQGYNEQFF. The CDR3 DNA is TGCGCCAGCAGCTTCCAGGGCTACAATGAGCAGTTCTTC.